Below, one T cell receptor beta chain is given with its context. The sample carries other DNA sequences with the same CDR3. Germline CDR1 and CDR2: MNHEY and SMNVEV (reference sequence). The CDR3 is made up of 13 amino acids. Trimming left V 3 bases short and J 3 bases short, with 9 bases between. Per sorted-subset replicate PCR, input was around 220 ng DNA, representing about 32,000 T cell genomes. Only in-frame clones appear in the TCRdb table, and some are missing; sequencing was by immunoSEQ multiplex PCR. The sample yields 2 million to 2.5 million clones, 85% to 95% seen once. Naive CD8 cells, CD45RO-negative and positively selected for CCR7, excluded terminally differentiated effector memory CD45RA+ cells. This record belongs to a study of shared clonotypes between healthy human individuals.

Input material: naive CD8+ T cells from PBMCs. The source of this sequence is a man between 18 and 35 years old in good health. Some clones in this sample may be carry-over from other donors' samples. The rearrangement uses TRBV27 and TRBJ2-7; D gene ambiguous. DNA of the CDR3: TGTGCCAGCAGTTTTGGTATAGGCTACGAGCAGTACTTC. Its translation is CASSFGIGYEQYF.